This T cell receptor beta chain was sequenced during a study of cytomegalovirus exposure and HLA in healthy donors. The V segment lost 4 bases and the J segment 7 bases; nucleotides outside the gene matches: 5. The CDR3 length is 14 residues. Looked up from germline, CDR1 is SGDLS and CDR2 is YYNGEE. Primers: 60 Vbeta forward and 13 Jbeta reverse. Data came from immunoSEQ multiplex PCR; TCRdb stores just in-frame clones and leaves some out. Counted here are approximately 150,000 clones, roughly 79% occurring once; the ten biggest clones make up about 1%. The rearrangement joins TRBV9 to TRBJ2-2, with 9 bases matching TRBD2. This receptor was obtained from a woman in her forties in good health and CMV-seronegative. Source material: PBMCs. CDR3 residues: CASSPRTSVGELFF. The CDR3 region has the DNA TGTGCCAGCAGCCCTCGGACTAGCGTCGGGGAGCTGTTTTTT.